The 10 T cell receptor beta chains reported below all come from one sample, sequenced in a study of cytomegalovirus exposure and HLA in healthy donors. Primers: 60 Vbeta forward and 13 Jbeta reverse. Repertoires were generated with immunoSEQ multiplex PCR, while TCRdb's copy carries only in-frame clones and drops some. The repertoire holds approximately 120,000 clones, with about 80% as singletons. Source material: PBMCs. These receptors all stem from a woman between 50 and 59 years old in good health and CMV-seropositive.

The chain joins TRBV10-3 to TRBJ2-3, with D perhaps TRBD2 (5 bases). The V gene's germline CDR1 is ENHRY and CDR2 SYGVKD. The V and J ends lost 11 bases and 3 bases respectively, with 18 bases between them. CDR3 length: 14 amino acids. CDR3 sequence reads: CASNGRERTDTQYF. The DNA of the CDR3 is TGTGCCTCCAATGGAAGGGAGCGGACAGATACGCAGTATTTT.

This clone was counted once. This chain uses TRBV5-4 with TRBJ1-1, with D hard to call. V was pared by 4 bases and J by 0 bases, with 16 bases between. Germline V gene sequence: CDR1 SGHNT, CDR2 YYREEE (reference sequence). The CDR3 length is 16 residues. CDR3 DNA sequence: TGTGCCAGCAGCCCTCCTTACACAGAAATGAACACTGAAGCTTTCTTT. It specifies CASSPPYTEMNTEAFF.

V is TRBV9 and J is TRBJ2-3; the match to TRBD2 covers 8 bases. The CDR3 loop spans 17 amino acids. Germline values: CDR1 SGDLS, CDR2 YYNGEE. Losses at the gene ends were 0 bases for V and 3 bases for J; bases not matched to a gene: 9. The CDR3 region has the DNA TGTGCCAGCAGCGTAGTCGCCGGGGTAGCGGGAACAGATACGCAGTATTTT. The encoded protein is CASSVVAGVAGTDTQYF.

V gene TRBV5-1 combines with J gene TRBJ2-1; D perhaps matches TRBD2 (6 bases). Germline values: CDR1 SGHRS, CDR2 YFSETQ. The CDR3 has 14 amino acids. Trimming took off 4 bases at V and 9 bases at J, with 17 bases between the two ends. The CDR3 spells CASSPAGTGVEQFF. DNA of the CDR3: TGCGCCAGCAGCCCCGCGGGAACCGGGGTTGAGCAGTTCTTC.

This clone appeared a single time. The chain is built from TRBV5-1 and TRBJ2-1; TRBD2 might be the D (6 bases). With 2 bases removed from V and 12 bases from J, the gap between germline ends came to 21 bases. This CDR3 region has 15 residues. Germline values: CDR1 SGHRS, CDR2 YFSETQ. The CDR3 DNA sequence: TGCGCCAGCAGCTTTGGCGGGGCCACAACGAGGGGGCAGTTCTTC. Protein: CASSFGGATTRGQFF.

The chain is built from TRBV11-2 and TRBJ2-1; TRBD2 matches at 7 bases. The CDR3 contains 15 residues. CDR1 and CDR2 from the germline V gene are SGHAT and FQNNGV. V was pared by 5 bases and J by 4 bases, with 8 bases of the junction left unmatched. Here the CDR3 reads CASSPASGGYNEQFF. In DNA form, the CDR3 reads TGTGCCAGCAGCCCTGCTAGCGGAGGTTACAATGAGCAGTTCTTC.

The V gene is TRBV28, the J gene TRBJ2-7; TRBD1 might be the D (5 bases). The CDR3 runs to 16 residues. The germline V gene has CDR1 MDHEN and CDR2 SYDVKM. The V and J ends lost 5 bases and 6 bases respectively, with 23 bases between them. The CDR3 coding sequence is TGTGCCAGCAGTACCCACCCGACAGCCCTGGCCGCCGAGCAGTACTTC. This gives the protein CASSTHPTALAAEQYF.

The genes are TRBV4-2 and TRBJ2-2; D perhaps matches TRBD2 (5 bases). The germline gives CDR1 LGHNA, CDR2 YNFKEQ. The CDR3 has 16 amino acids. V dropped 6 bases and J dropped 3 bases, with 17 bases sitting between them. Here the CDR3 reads CASSTGFSRDTGELFF. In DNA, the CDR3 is TGTGCCAGCAGTACGGGGTTTAGTCGGGACACCGGGGAGCTGTTTTTT.

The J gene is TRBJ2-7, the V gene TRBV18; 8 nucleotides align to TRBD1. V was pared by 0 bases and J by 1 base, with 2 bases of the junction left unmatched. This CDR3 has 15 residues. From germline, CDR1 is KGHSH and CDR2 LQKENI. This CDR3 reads CASSPPTGVSYEQYF. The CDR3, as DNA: TGTGCCAGCTCACCACCGACAGGGGTATCCTACGAGCAGTACTTC.

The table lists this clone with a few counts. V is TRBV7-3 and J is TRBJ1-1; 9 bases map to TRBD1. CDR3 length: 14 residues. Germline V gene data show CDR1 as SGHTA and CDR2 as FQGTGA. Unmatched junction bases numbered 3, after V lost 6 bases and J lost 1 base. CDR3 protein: CASRQTGGNTEAFF. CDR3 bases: TGTGCCAGCAGACAGACAGGGGGGAACACTGAAGCTTTCTTT.